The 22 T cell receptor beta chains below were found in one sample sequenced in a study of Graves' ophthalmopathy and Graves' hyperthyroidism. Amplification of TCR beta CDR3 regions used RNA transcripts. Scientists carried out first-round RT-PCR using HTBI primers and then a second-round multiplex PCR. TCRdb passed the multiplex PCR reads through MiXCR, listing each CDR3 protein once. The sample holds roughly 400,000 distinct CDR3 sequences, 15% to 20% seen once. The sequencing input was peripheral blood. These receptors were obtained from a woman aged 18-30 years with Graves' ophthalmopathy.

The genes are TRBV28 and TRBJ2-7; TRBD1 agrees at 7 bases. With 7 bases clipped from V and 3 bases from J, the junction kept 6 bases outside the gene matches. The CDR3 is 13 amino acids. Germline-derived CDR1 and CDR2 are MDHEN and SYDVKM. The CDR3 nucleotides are TGTGCCAGCACCTCCGGGACAGTCTACGAGCAGTACTTC. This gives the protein CASTSGTVYEQYF. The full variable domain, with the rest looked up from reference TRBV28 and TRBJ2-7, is DVKVTQSSRYLVKRTGEKVFLECVQDMDHENMFWYRQDPGLGLRLIYFSYDVKMKEKGDIPEGYSVSREKKERFSLILESASTNQTSMYLCASTSGTVYEQYFGPGTRLTVT.

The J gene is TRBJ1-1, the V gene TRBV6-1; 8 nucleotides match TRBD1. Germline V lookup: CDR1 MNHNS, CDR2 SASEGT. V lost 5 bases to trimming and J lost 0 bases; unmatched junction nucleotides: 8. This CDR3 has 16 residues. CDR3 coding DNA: TGTGCCAGCAGTAGTTGGACAGGGAAGATGAACACTGAAGCTTTCTTT. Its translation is CASSSWTGKMNTEAFF.

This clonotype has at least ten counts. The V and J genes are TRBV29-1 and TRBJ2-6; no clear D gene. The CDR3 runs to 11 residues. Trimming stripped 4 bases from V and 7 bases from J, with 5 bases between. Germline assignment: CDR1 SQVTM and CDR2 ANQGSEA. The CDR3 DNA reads TGCAGCGTTGGTGGAGCCAACGTCCTGACTTTC. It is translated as CSVGGANVLTF.

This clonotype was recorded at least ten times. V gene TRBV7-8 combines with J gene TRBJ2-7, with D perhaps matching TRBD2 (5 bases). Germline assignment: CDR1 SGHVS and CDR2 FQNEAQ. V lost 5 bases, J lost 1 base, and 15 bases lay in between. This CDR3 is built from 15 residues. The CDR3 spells CASSVRGVSSYEQYF. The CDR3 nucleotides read TGTGCCAGCAGCGTCCGGGGAGTGAGTTCCTACGAGCAGTACTTC.

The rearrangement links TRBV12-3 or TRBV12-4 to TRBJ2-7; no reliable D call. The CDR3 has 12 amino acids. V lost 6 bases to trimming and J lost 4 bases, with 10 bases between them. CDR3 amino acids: CASSEMTYEQYF. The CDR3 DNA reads TGTGCCAGCAGCGAAATGACGTACGAGCAGTACTTC.

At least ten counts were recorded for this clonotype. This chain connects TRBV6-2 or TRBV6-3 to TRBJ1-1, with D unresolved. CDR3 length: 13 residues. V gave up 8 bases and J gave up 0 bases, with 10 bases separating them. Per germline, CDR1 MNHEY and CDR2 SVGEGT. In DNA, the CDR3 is TGTGCCAGCCTGGCCCTTTTGAACACTGAAGCTTTCTTT. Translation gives CASLALLNTEAFF.

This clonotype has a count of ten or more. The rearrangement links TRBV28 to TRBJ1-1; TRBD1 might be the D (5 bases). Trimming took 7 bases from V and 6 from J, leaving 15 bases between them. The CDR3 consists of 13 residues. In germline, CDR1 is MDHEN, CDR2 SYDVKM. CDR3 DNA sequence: TGTGCCAGCATTAACGGCAGGGAATCTGAAGCTTTCTTT. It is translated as CASINGRESEAFF.

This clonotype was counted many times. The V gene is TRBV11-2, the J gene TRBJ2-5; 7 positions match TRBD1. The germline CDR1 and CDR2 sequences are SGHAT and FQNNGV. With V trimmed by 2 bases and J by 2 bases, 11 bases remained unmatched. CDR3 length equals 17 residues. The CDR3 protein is CASSLLPSGTVQETQYF. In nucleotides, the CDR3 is TGTGCCAGCAGCTTATTACCCTCCGGGACAGTGCAAGAGACCCAGTACTTC. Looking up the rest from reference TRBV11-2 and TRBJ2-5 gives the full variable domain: EAGVAQSPRYKIIEKRQSVAFWCNPISGHATLYWYQQILGQGPKLLIQFQNNGVVDDSQLPKDRFSAERLKGVDSTLKIQPAKLEDSAVYLCASSLLPSGTVQETQYFGPGTRLLVL.

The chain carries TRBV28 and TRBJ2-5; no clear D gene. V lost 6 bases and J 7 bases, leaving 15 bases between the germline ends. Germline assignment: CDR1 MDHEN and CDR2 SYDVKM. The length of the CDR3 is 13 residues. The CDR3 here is CASRPAIPRTQYF. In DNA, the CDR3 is TGTGCCAGCAGACCGGCGATACCCCGGACCCAGTACTTC.

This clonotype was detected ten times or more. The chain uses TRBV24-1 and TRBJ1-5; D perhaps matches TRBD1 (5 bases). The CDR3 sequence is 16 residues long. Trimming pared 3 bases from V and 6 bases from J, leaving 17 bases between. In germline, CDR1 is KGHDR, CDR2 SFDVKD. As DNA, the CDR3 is TGTGCCACCAGTGATCCTCGAGGGGCATCAGGTCAGCCCCAGCATTTT. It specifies CATSDPRGASGQPQHF.

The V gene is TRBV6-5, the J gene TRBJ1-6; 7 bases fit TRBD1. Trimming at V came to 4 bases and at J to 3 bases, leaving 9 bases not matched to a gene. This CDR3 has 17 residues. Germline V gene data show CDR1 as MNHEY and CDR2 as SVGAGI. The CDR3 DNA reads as TGTGCCAGCAGTTCCCCCGGGACAGAGGGCTATAATTCACCCCTCCACTTT. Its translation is CASSSPGTEGYNSPLHF.

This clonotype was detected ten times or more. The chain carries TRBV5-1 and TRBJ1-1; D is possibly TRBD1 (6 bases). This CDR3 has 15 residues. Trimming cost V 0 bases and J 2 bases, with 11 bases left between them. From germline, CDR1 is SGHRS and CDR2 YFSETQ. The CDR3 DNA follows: TGCGCCAGCAGCTTGGGTACAGGGTTCAACACTGAAGCTTTCTTT. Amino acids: CASSLGTGFNTEAFF.

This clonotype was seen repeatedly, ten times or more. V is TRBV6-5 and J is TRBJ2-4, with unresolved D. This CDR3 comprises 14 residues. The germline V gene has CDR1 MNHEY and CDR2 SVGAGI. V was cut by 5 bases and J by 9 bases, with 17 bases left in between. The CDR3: CASSPTPAPGIQYF. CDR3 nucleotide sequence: TGTGCCAGCAGTCCGACCCCTGCCCCGGGCATTCAGTACTTC.

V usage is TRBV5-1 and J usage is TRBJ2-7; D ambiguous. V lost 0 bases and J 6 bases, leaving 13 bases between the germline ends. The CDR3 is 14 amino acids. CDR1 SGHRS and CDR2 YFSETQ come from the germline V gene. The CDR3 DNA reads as TGCGCCAGCAGCTTGGTACAGTCTTCGGGCGAGCAGTACTTC. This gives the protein CASSLVQSSGEQYF.

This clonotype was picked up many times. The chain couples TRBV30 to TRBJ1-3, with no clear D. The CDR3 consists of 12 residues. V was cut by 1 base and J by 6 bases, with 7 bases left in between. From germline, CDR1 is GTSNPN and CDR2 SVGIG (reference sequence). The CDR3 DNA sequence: TGTGCCTGGAGTGCCGAACAAAACACCATATATTTT. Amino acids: CAWSAEQNTIYF.

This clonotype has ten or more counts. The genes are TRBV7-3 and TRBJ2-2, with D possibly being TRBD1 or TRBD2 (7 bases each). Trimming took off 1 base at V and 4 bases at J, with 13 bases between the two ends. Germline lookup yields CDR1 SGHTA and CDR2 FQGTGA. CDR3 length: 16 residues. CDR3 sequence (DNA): TGTGCCAGCAGCTTAATGAGCAGGGGGGGCACCGGGGAGCTGTTTTTT. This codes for CASSLMSRGGTGELFF.

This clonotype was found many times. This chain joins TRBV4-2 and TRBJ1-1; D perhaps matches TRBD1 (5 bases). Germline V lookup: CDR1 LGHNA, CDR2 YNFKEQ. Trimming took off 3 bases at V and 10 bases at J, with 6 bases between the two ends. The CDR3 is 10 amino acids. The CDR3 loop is CASSQGTAFF. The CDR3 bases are TGTGCCAGCAGCCAGGGGACAGCTTTCTTT.

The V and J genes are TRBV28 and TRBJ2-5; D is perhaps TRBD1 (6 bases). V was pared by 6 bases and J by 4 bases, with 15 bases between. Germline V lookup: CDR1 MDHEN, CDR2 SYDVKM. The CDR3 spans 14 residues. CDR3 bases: TGTGCCAGCAGCTTGGACAGCCCCCCAGAGACCCAGTACTTC. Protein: CASSLDSPPETQYF.

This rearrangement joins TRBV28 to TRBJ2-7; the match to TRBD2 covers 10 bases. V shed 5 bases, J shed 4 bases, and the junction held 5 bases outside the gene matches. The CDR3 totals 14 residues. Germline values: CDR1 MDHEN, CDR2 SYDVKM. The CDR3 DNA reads TGTGCCAGCAGTGCCGCTAGCGGGAGTTACGAGCAGTACTTC. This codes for CASSAASGSYEQYF. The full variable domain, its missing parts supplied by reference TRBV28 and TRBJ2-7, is DVKVTQSSRYLVKRTGEKVFLECVQDMDHENMFWYRQDPGLGLRLIYFSYDVKMKEKGDIPEGYSVSREKKERFSLILESASTNQTSMYLCASSAASGSYEQYFGPGTRLTVT.

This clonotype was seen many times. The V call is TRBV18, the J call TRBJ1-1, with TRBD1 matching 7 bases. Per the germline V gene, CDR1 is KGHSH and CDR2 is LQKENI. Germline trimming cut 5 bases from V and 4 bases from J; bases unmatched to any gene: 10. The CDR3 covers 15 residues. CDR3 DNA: TGTGCCAGCTCAGCCTCCCTAGGGACAGCCACTGAAGCTTTCTTT. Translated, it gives CASSASLGTATEAFF.

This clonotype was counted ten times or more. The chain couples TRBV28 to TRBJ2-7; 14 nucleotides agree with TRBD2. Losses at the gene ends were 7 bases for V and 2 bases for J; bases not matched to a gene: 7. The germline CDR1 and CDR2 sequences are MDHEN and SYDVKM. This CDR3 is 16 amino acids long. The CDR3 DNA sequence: TGTGCCAGCATTAATTCGGGACTAGCGGGGGCCTACGAGCAGTACTTC. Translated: CASINSGLAGAYEQYF.

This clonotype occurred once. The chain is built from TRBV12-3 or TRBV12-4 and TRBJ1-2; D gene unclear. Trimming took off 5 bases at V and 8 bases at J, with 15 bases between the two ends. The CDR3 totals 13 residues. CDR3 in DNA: TGTGCCAGCAGTGAGGGTCGTCGCCGGGGCTACACCTTC. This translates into CASSEGRRRGYTF.